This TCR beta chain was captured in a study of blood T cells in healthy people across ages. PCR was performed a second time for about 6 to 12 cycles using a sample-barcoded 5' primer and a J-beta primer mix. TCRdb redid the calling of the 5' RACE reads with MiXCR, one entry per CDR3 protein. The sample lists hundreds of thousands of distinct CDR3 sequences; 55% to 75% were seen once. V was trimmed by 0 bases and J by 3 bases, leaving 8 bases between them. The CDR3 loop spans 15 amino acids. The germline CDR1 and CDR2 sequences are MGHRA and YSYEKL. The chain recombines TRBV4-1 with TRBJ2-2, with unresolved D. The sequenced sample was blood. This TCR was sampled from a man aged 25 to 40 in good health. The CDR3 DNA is TGCGCCAGCAGCCAAGACGCCTATGACACCGGGGAGCTGTTTTTT. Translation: CASSQDAYDTGELFF.